This T cell receptor beta chain comes out of a study of cytomegalovirus exposure and HLA in healthy donors. This clone was counted between two and nine times. The study ran its PCR with 60 Vbeta and 13 Jbeta primers. Assay used: immunoSEQ multiplex PCR; TCRdb lists only in-frame clones, some missing. The sample records 150,000 to 160,000 clones, 74% being singletons. This CDR3 spans 15 amino acids. Between the trimmed V and J ends, which lost 4 bases and 1 base, there was a span of 8 bases. From germline, CDR1 is PRHDT and CDR2 FYEKMQ (reference sequence). The rearrangement links TRBV13 to TRBJ2-6; D not resolved. The sequence was obtained from a man younger than 40 in good health and CMV-seronegative. Input material: PBMCs. The CDR3 sequence: CASSSRSSGANVLTF. CDR3 sequence (DNA): TGTGCCAGCAGCTCGAGGAGTTCTGGGGCCAACGTCCTGACTTTC.